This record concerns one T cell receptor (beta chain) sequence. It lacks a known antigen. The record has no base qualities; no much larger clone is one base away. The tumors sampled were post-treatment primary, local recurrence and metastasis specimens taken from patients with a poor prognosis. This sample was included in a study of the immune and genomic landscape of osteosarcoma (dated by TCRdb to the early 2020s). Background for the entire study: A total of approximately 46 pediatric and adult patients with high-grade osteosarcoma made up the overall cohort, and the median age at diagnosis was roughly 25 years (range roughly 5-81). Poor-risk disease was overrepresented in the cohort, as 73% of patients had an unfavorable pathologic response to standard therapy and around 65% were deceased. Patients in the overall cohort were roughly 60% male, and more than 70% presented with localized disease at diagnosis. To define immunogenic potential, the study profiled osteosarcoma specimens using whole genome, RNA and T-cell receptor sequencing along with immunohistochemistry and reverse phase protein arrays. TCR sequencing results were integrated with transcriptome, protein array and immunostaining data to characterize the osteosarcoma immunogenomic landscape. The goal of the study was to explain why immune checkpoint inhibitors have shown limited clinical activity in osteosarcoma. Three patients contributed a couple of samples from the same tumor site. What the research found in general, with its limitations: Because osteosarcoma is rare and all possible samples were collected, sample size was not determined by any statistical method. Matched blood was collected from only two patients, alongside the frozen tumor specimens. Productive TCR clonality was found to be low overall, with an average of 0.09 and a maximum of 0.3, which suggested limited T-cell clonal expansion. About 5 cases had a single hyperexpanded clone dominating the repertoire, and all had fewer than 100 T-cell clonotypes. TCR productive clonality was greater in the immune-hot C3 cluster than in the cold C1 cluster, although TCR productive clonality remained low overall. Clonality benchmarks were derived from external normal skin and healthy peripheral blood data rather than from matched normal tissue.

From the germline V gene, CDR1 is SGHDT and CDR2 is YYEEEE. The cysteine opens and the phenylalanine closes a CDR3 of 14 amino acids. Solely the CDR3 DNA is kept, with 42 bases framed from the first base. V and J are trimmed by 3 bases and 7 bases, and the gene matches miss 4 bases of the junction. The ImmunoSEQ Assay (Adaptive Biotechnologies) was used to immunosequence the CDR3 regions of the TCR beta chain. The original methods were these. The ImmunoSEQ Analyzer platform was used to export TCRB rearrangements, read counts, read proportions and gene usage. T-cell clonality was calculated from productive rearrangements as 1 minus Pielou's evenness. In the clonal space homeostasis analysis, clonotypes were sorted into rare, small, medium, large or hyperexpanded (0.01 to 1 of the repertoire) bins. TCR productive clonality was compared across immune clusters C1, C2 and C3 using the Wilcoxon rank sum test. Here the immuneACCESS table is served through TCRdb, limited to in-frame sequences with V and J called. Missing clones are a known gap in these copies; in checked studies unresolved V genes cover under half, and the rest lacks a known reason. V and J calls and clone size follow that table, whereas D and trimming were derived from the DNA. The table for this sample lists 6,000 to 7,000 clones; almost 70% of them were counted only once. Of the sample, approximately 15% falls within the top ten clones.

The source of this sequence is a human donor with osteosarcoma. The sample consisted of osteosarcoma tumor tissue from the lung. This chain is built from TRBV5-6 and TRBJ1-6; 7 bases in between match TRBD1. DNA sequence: TGTGCCAGCAGCTGGGGGACAGTAAATTCACCCCTCCACTTT. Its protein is CASSWGTVNSPLHF.